The next 14 T cell receptor beta chains were all read from a single sample in a study of CD8+ T cells in alopecia areata. cDNA reverse transcribed from extracted RNA served as the sequencing template. Some clones are missing from TCRdb's copy, which holds only in-frame ones; the method was immunoSEQ multiplex PCR. Observed in the sample are about 300,000 clones, none of them singletons. Cells pooled from cutaneous lymph nodes were sorted on CD4, CD8alpha, NKG2D, NKG2ACE and other markers. The material sequenced was CD4+ T cells sorted from a lymph node. The receptors stem from a C3H/HeJ mouse with alopecia areata. The strain is characterized by the MHC haplotype H2-k.

This clone has more than one count but fewer than ten. Gene names and germline refer to mouse. The sequenced CDR3 bases are TGTGCCAGCGGTGATCTGGGGAGAAACACCGGG. This codes for CASGDLGRNTG. The whole CDR3 is CASGDLGRNTGQLYF. The rearrangement links TRBV13-2 to TRBJ2-2; D may be TRBD2 (6 bases). The read ends 4 residues early relative to the CDR3; the germline J gene fills the gap. V was cut by 1 base and J by 1 base, with 8 bases left in between. CDR1 is NNHNN and CDR2 is SYGAGS in the germline V gene (reference sequence). The CDR3 runs 15 residues.

This clone occurred a few times. The genes are named according to mouse. Read coverage stops 4 residues before the CDR3 terminus; the germline J gene supplies the remainder. This rearrangement joins TRBV17 to TRBJ1-1; 8 nucleotides match TRBD1. CDR3 length: 16 residues. With V trimmed by 1 base and J by 4 bases, 8 bases remained unmatched. Germline V gene data show CDR1 as MNHDT and CDR2 as YYDKIL. The sequenced CDR3 bases are TGTGCTAGCAGTAGAGGGGCAGGGGGCAGGGGCACA. Amino acids: CASSRGAGGRGT. The whole CDR3 protein is CASSRGAGGRGTEVFF.

This clone occurred a few times. The gene symbols are mouse symbols. The read comes to an end 4 residues before the CDR3 does, leaving the germline J gene to fill in the end. The same CDR3 also results from other DNA sequences found in this sample. The rearrangement joins TRBV31 to TRBJ2-5, with TRBD1 identical over 7 bases. Germline values: CDR1 GKSSPN, CDR2 SITVG. There are 13 residues in the CDR3. The V and J ends lost 2 bases and 3 bases, in that order; junction bases with no gene match: 2. The DNA read from the CDR3 is TGTGCCTGGAGTTCGGGACAGCAAGAC. It yields the protein CAWSSGQQD. From start to end, the CDR3 is CAWSSGQQDTQYF.

This clone was counted between two and nine times. Gene names refer to mouse genes. Read data end 4 residues before the CDR3 end; the end is taken from the germline J gene. The genes are TRBV13-2 and TRBJ2-7; D gene uncertain. Trimming left V 2 bases short and J 0 bases short, with 12 bases between. In germline, CDR1 is NNHNN, CDR2 SYGAGS (reference sequence). The CDR3 sequence is 15 residues long. CDR3 protein: CASGDPTSSSYEQYF. The DNA read from the CDR3 is TGTGCCAGCGGTGACCCGACATCGAGCTCCTAT.

This clone appeared a few times. Germline and genes here are mouse. The read terminates 4 residues ahead of where the CDR3 ends, so the germline J gene completes it. The V gene is TRBV13-1, the J gene TRBJ2-1; 8 nucleotides align to TRBD1. Germline V lookup: CDR1 NSHNY, CDR2 SYGAGN. The junction had 4 bases not matched to a gene; V was cut back by 5 bases and J by 6 bases. CDR3 length: 13 amino acids. The part of the CDR3 DNA that was read is TGTGCCAGCAGCCGCAGGGGGCCTGCT. Translation gives CASSRRGPA. The whole CDR3 reads CASSRRGPAEQFF.

This clone was seen ten or more times. The gene names given are mouse names. The read gets to within 4 residues of the CDR3 end, and the germline J gene fills in the rest. The sample contains more than one DNA sequence encoding this CDR3. The chain couples TRBV5 to TRBJ2-3; a weak D match, TRBD2 (6 bases). V lost 2 bases and J lost 0, with 9 bases in between. The CDR3 is 15 residues long. The germline V gene encodes CDR1 LGHNA and CDR2 YNLKQL (reference sequence). This CDR3 reads CASSQLGTSAETLYF. The sequenced CDR3 bases are TGTGCCAGCAGCCAACTGGGGACTAGTGCAGAA.

This clone was seen only a few times. Germline and genes here are mouse. With the read ending 4 residues before the CDR3 end, the germline J gene is used to fill in that end. The genes are TRBV19 and TRBJ2-7; 10 positions match TRBD2. Germline V gene lookup returns CDR1 FNHDT and CDR2 SITEND (reference sequence). This CDR3 region has 15 residues. CDR3 sequence reads: CASSPNPWGGNEQYF. The sequenced CDR3 bases are TGTGCCAGCAGCCCCAATCCCTGGGGGGGCAAT.

The sample holds a few counts of this clone. Mouse names are used for the genes. The read ends 4 residues shy of where the CDR3 ends; the end is completed using the germline J gene. The genes are TRBV13-3 and TRBJ1-1, with D possibly matching TRBD1 (5 bases). V was shortened by 0 bases and J by 4 bases, with 10 bases between the two germline ends. Looked up from germline, CDR1 is NNHDY and CDR2 is SYVADS. CDR3 length: 14 amino acids. CDR3 bases read: TGTGCCAGCAGTGATGGGGGGGTTGGCACA. Its protein is CASSDGGVGT. The CDR3 as a whole reads CASSDGGVGTEVFF.

This clone was recorded a few times. The listed genes are named as in mouse. The read gets to within 4 residues of the CDR3 end, and the germline J gene fills in the rest. The chain carries TRBV1 and TRBJ1-1; a possible D gene is TRBD1 (5 bases). CDR1 and CDR2 from the germline V gene are NSQYPW and LRSPGD (reference sequence). This CDR3 is 15 amino acids long. V shed 0 bases and J shed 1 base, with 9 bases lying between them. The CDR3: CTCSADAQGNTEVFF. The part of the CDR3 DNA that was read is TGCACCTGCAGTGCAGATGCCCAGGGAAACACA.

A word on this clone: Gene names refer to mouse genes. Coverage ceases 4 residues before the CDR3 finishes, and the germline J gene fills in the end. This rearrangement joins TRBV5 to TRBJ2-5, with 8 nucleotides matching TRBD2. This CDR3 spans 14 amino acids. Germline values: CDR1 LGHNA, CDR2 YNLKQL (reference sequence). V shed 1 base, J shed 3 bases, and the junction held 0 bases outside the gene matches. The CDR3 sequence is CASSQGDWQDTQYF. The part of the CDR3 DNA that was read is TGTGCCAGCAGCCAAGGGGACTGGCAAGAC.

A note on this clone: Each gene name is a mouse one. The read ends 3 residues shy of where the CDR3 ends; the end is completed using the germline J gene. The chain is built from TRBV19 and TRBJ1-6; TRBD1 might be the D (6 bases). TRBJ1-6 is noted as an ORF with a role that remains uncertain. CDR3 length: 14 amino acids. Germline V gene data show CDR1 as FNHDT and CDR2 as SITEND (reference sequence). V lost 2 bases and J lost 7, with 10 bases in between. CDR3 sequence: CASSIAGENSPLYF. The DNA read from the CDR3 is TGTGCCAGCAGTATTGCAGGGGAGAATTCGCCC.

Concerning this clone: Gene names denote mouse genes. Coverage ceases 4 residues before the CDR3 finishes, and the germline J gene fills in the end. The genes are TRBV17 and TRBJ2-4; 10 bases agree with TRBD2. V was pared by 8 bases and J by 3 bases, with 2 bases of the junction left unmatched. CDR1 and CDR2 from the germline V gene are MNHDT and YYDKIL. The CDR3 sequence is 13 residues long. This CDR3 is CASGLGAQNTLYF. Incomplete CDR3 DNA: TGTGCTAGCGGACTGGGGGCCCAAAAC.

This clone showed up just a few times. The genes and germline here are from mouse. Read coverage stops 4 residues before the CDR3 terminus; the germline J gene supplies the remainder. The chain is built from TRBV31 and TRBJ2-1; 8 bases are a match to TRBD2. V gave up 0 bases and J gave up 4 bases; unmatched junction bases: 5. The CDR3 consists of 15 residues. Germline CDR1 is GKSSPN and CDR2 is SITVG. CDR3 DNA (partial): TGTGCCTGGAGTCTCTGGGGGGCGGGGTATGCT. Translation: CAWSLWGAGYA. The whole CDR3 protein reads CAWSLWGAGYAEQFF.

Regarding this clone: Each gene name is a mouse one. The sequenced fragment ends 4 residues before the CDR3 boundary, so the rest is inferred from the germline J gene. The sample has other DNA sequences that encode this CDR3 too. The chain has TRBV13-1 and TRBJ1-2; 10 nucleotides match TRBD1. Germline V CDR1 and CDR2: NSHNY, SYGAGN. The CDR3 length is 13 residues. The sequenced CDR3 bases are TGTGCCAGCAGAGACAGGGGGCGATCC. Protein product: CASRDRGRS. The entire CDR3 reads CASRDRGRSDYTF.